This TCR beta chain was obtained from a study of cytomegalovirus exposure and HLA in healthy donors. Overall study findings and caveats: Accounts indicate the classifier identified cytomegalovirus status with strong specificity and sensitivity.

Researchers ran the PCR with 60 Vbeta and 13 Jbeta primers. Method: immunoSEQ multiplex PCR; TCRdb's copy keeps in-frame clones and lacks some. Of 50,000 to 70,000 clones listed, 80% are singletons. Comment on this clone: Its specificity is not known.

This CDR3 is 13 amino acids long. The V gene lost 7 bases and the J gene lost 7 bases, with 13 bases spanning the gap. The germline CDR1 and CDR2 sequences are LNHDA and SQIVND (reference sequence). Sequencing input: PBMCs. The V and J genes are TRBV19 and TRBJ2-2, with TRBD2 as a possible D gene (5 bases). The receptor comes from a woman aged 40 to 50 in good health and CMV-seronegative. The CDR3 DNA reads TGTGCCAGTAAGCTTGGACTTCTCGGGGAGCTGTTTTTT. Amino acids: CASKLGLLGELFF.